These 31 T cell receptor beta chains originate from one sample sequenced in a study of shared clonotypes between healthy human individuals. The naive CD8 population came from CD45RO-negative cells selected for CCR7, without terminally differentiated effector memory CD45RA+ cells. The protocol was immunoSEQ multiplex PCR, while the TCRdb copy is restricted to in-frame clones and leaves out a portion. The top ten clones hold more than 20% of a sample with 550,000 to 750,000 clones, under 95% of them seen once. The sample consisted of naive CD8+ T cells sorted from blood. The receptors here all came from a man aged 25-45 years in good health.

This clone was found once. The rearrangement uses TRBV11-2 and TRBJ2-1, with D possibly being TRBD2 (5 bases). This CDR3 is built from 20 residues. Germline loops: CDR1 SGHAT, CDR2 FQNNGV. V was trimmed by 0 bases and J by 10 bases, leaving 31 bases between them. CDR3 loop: CASSLDSSGKLSKTAGEQFF. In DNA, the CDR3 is TGTGCCAGCAGCTTAGATTCTTCGGGGAAACTCTCCAAGACGGCTGGAGAGCAGTTCTTC.

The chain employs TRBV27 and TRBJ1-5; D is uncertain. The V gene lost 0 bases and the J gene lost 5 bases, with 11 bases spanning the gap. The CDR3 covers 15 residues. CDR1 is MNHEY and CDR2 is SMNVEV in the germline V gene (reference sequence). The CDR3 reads CASSLSMLGYQPQHF. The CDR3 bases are TGTGCCAGCAGTTTATCTATGTTGGGGTATCAGCCCCAGCATTTT.

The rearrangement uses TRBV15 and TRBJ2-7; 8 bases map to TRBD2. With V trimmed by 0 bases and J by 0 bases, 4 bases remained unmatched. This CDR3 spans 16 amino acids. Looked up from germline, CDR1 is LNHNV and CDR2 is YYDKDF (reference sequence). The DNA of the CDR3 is TGTGCCACCAGCAGAGAGGCGCGGGGGGCCTCCTACGAGCAGTACTTC. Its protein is CATSREARGASYEQYF.

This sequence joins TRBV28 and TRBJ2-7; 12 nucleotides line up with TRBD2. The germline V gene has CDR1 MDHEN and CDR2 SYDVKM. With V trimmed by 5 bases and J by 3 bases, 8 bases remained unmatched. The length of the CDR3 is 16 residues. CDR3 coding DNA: TGTGCCAGCAGTAGACTAGCGGGAGATCCCTTCTACGAGCAGTACTTC. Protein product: CASSRLAGDPFYEQYF.

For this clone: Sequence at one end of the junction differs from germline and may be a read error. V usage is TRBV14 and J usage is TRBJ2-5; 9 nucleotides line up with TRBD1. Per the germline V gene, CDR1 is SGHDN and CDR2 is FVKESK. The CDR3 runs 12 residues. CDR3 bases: TGTGCCAGCAGCCTCTGGGACAGGGTTTTGGACTTC. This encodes CASSLWDRVLDF.

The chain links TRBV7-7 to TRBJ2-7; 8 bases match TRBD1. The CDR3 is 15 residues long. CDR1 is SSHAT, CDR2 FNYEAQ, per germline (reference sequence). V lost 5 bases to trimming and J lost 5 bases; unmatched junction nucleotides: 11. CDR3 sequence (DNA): TGTGCCAGCAGCCCGTATAGACAGGGGATCAACGAGCAGTACTTC. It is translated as CASSPYRQGINEQYF.

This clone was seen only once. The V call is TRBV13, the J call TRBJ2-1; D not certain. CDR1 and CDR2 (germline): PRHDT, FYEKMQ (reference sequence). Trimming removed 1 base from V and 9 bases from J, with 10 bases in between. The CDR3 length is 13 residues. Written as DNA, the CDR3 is TGTGCCAGCAGCTTAGCGGACGCCGGTGAGCAGTTCTTC. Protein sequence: CASSLADAGEQFF.

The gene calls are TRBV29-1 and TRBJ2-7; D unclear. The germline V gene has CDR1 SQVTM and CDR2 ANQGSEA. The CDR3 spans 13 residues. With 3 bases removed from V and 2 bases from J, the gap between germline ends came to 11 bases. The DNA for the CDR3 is TGCAGCGTTGAGGGGATTAGCCCCTACGAGCAGTACTTC. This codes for CSVEGISPYEQYF.

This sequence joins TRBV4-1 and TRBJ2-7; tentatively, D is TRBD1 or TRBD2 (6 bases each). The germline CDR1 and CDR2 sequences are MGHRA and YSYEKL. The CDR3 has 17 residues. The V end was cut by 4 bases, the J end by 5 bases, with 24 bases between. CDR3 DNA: TGCGCCAGCAGCCCCGGAGGGCGTGGAGGAAGGGGGAACGAGCAGTACTTC. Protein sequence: CASSPGGRGGRGNEQYF.

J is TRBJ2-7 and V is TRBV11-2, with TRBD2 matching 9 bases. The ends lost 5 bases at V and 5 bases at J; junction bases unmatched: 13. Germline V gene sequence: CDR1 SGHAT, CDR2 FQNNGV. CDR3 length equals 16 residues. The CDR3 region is CASSPVLAGGWNEQYF. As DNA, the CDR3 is TGTGCCAGCAGCCCAGTCCTGGCGGGAGGGTGGAACGAGCAGTACTTC.

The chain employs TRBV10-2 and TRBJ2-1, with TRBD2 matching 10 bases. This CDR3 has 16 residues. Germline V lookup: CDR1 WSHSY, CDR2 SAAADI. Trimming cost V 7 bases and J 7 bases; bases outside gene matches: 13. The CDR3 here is CASIPIAGGTSNEQFF. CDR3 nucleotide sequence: TGCGCCAGCATTCCGATAGCGGGAGGTACTTCAAATGAGCAGTTCTTC.

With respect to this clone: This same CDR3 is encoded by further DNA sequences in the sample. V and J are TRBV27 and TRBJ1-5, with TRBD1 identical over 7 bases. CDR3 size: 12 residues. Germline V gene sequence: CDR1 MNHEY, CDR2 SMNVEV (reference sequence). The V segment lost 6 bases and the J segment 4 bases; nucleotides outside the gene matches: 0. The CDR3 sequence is CASRTGNQPQHF. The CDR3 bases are TGTGCCAGCAGGACAGGGAATCAGCCCCAGCATTTT.

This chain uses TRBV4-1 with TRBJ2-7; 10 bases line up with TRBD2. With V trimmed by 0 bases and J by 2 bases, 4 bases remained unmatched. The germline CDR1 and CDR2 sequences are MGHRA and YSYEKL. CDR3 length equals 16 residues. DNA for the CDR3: TGCGCCAGCAGCCAAGAAGTCCTAGCGGGAGCCTACGAGCAGTACTTC. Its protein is CASSQEVLAGAYEQYF.

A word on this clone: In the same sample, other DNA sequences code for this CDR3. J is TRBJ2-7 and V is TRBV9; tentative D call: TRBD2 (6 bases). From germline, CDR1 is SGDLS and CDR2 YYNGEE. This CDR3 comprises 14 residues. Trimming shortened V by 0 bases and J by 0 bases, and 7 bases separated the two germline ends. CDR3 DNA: TGTGCCAGCAGCGTAGACGGGAGCTCCTACGAGCAGTACTTC. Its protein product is CASSVDGSSYEQYF. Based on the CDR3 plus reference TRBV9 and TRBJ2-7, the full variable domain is DSGVTQTPKHLITATGQRVTLRCSPRSGDLSVYWYQQSLDQGLQFLIQYYNGEERAKGNILERFSAQQFPDLHSELNLSSLELGDSALYFCASSVDGSSYEQYFGPGTRLTVT.

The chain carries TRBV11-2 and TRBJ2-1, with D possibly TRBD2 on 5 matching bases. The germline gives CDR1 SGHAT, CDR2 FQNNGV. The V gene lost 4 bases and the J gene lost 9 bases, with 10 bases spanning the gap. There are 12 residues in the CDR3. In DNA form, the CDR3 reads TGTGCCAGCAGCTCCGACTACCCTGAGCAGTTCTTC. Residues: CASSSDYPEQFF.

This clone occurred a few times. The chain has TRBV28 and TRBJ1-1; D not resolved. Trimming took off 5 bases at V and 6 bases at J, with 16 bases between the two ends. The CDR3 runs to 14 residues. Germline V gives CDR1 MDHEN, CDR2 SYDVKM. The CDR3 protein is CASSELDKGAEAFF. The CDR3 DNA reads TGTGCCAGCAGTGAATTGGATAAGGGTGCTGAAGCTTTCTTT.

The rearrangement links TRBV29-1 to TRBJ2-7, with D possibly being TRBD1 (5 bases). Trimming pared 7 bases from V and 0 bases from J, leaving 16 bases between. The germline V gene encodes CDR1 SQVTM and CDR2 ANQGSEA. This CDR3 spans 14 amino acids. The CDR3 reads CSAAVGVPSYEQYF. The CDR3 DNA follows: TGCAGCGCCGCGGTAGGGGTTCCCTCCTACGAGCAGTACTTC.

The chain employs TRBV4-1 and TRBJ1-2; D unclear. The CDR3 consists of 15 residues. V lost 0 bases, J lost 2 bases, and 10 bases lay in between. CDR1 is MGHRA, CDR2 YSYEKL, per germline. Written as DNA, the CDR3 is TGCGCCAGCAGCCAAGATACGGGGATCAACTATGGCTACACCTTC. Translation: CASSQDTGINYGYTF.

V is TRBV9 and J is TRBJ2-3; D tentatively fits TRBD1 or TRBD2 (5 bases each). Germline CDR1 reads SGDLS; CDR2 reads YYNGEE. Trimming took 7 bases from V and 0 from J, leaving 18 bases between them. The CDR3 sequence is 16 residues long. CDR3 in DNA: TGTGCCAGCTCCCTTCTCGGGACGGCTAGCACAGATACGCAGTATTTT. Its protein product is CASSLLGTASTDTQYF.

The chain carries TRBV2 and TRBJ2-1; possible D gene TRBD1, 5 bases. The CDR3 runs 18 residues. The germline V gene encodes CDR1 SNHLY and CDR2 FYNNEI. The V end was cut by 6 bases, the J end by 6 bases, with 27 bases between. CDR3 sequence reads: CASSSNPWGRAPSNEQFF. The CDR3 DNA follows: TGTGCCAGCAGCTCCAACCCGTGGGGCAGAGCTCCCTCCAATGAGCAGTTCTTC. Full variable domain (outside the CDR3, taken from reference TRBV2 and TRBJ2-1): EPEVTQTPSHQVTQMGQEVILRCVPISNHLYFYWYRQILGQKVEFLVSFYNNEISEKSEIFDDQFSVERPDGSNFTLKIRSTKLEDSAMYFCASSSNPWGRAPSNEQFFGPGTRLTVL.

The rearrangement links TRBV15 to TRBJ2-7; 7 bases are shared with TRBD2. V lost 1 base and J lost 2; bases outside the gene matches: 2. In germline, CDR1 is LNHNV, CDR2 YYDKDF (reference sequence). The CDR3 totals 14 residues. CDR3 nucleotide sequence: TGTGCCACCAGCAGAGGGGCGGGAGCCTACGAGCAGTACTTC. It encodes CATSRGAGAYEQYF.

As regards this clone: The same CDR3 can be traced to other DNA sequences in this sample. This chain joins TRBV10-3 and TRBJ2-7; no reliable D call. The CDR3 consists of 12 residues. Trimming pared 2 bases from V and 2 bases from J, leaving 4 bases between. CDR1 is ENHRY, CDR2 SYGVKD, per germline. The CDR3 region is CAISEGPYEQYF. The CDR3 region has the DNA TGTGCCATCAGTGAGGGGCCCTACGAGCAGTACTTC.

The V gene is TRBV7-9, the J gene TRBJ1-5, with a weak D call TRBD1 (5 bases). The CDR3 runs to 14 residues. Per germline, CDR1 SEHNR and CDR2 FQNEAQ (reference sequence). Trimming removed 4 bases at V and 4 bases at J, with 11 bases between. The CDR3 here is CASSYGGRNQPQHF. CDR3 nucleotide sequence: TGTGCCAGCAGCTACGGGGGGAGGAATCAGCCCCAGCATTTT.

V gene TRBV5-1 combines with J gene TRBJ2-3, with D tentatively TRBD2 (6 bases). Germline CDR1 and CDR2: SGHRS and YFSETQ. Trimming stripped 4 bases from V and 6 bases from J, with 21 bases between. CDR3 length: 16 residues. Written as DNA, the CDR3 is TGCGCCAGCAGCCTAGTTTTGGGGGAGGCAGGGGATACGCAGTATTTT. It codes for CASSLVLGEAGDTQYF.

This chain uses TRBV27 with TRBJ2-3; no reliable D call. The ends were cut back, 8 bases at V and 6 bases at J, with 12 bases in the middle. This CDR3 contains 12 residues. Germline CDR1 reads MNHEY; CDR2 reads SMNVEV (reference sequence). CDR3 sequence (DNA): TGTGCCAGCTATAACGTCGATGATACGCAGTATTTT. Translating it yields CASYNVDDTQYF.

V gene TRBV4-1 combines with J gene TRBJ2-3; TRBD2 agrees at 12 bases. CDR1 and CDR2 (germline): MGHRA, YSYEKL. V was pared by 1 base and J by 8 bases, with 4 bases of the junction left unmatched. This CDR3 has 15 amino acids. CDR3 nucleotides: TGCGCCAGCAGCCAAGGACTAGCGGGAGTTCGTACGCAGTATTTT. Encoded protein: CASSQGLAGVRTQYF.

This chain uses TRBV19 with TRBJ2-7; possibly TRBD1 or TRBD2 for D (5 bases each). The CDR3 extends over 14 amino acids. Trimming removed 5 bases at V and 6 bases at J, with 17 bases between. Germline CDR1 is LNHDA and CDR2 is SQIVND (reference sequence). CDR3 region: CASSWGRLATEQYF. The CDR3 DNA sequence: TGTGCCAGTAGTTGGGGACGCTTGGCTACCGAGCAGTACTTC.

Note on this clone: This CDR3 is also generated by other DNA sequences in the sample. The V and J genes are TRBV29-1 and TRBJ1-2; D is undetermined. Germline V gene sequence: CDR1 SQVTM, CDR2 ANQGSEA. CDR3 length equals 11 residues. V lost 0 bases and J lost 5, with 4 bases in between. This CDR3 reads CSVEDRYGYTF. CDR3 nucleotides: TGCAGCGTTGAAGATCGGTATGGCTACACCTTC.

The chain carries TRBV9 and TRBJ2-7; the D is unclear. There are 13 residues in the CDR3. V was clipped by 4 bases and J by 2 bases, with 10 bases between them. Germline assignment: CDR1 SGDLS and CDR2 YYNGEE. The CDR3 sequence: CASSIGPTYEQYF. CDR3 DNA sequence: TGTGCCAGCAGCATAGGGCCCACCTACGAGCAGTACTTC.

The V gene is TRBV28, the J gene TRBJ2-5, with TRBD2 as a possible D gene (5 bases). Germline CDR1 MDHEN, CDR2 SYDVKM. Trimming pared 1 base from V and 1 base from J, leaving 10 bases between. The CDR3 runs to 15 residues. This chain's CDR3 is CASSLFGGGQETQYF. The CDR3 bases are TGTGCCAGCAGTTTATTCGGCGGAGGCCAAGAGACCCAGTACTTC.

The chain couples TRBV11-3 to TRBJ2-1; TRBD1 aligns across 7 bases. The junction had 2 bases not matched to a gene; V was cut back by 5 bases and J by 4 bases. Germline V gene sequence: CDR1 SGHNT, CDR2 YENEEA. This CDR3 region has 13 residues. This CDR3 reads CASSTTGYNEQFF. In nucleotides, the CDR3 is TGTGCCAGCAGCACGACAGGGTACAATGAGCAGTTCTTC. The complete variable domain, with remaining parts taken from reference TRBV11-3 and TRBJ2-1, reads EAGVVQSPRYKIIEKKQPVAFWCNPISGHNTLYWYLQNLGQGPELLIRYENEEAVDDSQLPKDRFSAERLKGVDSTLKIQPAELGDSAVYLCASSTTGYNEQFFGPGTRLTVL.